The present T cell receptor beta chain was sequenced within a study of early T cells in non-severe SARS-CoV-2 infection. Looking at the study overall: The input, bulk RNA from unsorted whole blood, was sequenced, and chains were unpaired.

The V end was cut by 5 bases, the J end by 5 bases, with 21 bases between. The CDR3 extends over 16 amino acids. CDR1 and CDR2 (germline): SEHNR, FQNEAQ (reference sequence). Study-level findings and limits: The study's VDJdb matching favored anti-spike CD8 responses and missed private and CD4 specificities.

As for this clonotype: Its antigen is not identified.

Individual cDNA molecules were tagged with unique molecular identifiers. From the 5' RACE reads, TCRdb called clonotypes with MiXCR, one entry per CDR3 protein. The sample includes 35,000 to 50,000 distinct CDR3 sequences, 23% seen only once; the top ten take 3.5% to 5%. The sequence was collected from an adult who was a healthcare worker with PCR-confirmed SARS-CoV-2 infection or an uninfected control (not recorded which). The source was whole blood, collected at baseline. The chain recombines TRBV7-9 with TRBJ1-1, with D perhaps matching TRBD1 (5 bases). The CDR3 coding sequence is TGTGCCAGCAGCCCGCCCACCTCTTGGGGGGGGACTGAAGCTTTCTTT. This codes for CASSPPTSWGGTEAFF.